The present T cell receptor (beta chain) was sequenced within a study of shared clonotypes between healthy human individuals. Only in-frame clones appear in the TCRdb table, and some are missing; sequencing was by immunoSEQ multiplex PCR. The sample has about 1.1 million clones, 70% to 80% seen once; the top ten hold approximately 0.9%. After removal of 4 bases from V and 4 bases from J, the junction contained 6 bases not matched to a gene. This CDR3 spans 15 amino acids. CDR1 and CDR2 from the germline V gene are LGHNA and YNFKEQ. This clone was observed a few times. Its antigen is as yet unknown. General observations from the study: In contrast to clonotypes shared by all four donors, non-shared clonotypes had lower generation probabilities.

The TCR originated in a man younger than 35 in good health. Some clones in this sample may be carry-over from other donors' samples. The chain employs TRBV4-2 and TRBJ2-7, with 11 bases identical to TRBD1. Sequenced material: memory CD4+ T cells from PBMCs. Subset given: CD45RA-negative fraction. CDR3: CASSLEDRGLYEQYF. The CDR3 nucleotides read TGTGCCAGCAGCCTTGAGGACAGGGGGCTATACGAGCAGTACTTC.